This T cell receptor (beta chain) was sequenced in a study of lymphopenia after photon versus proton radiotherapy. Only in-frame clones appear in the TCRdb table, and some are missing; sequencing was by immunoSEQ multiplex PCR. The table has about 26,000 clones, around 85% seen once. V lost 3 bases and J lost 4; bases outside the gene matches: 14. The CDR3 is 18 residues long. Per the germline V gene, CDR1 is SGHTS and CDR2 is YDEGEE. This TCR came from a young man with gastric cancer. The sample consisted of peripheral blood, taken from a patient treated with photon-based radiotherapy. The gene calls are TRBV5-8 and TRBJ1-2; TRBD1 matches at 11 bases. CDR3: CASSWTGGTWSGSYGYTF. Here the CDR3 DNA reads TGTGCCAGCAGCTGGACAGGGGGCACCTGGAGTGGTTCCTATGGCTACACCTTC.